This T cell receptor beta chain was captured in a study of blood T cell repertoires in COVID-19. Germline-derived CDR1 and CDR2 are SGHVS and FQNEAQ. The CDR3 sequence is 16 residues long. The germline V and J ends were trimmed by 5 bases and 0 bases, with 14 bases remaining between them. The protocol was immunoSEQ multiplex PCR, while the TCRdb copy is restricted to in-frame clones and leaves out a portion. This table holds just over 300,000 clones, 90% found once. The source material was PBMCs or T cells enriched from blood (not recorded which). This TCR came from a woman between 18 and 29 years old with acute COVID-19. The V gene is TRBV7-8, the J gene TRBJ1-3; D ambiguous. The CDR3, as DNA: TGTGCCAGCAGCCGGTTGTGGGCCAACTCTGGAAACACCATATATTTT. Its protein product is CASSRLWANSGNTIYF. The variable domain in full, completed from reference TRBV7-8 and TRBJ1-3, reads GAGVSQSPRYKVAKRGQDVALRCDPISGHVSLFWYQQALGQGPEFLTYFQNEAQLDKSGLPSDRFFAERPEGSVSTLKIQRTQQEDSAVYLCASSRLWANSGNTIYFGEGSWLTVV.